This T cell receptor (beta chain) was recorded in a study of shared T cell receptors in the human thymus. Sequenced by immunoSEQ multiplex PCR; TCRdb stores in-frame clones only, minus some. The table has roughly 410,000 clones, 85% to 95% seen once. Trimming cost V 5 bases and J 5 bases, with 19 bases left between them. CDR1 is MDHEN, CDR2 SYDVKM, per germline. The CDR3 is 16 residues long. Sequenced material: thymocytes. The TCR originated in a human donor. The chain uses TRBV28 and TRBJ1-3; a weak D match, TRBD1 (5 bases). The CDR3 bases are TGTGCCAGCAGTCTAAGAGGGGTCCTCAGGAGAAACACCATATATTTT. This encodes CASSLRGVLRRNTIYF. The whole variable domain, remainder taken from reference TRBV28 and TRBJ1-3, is DVKVTQSSRYLVKRTGEKVFLECVQDMDHENMFWYRQDPGLGLRLIYFSYDVKMKEKGDIPEGYSVSREKKERFSLILESASTNQTSMYLCASSLRGVLRRNTIYFGEGSWLTVV.